This passage covers 3 T cell receptor beta chains from one sample sequenced in a study of shared clonotypes between healthy human individuals. TCRdb's table, derived via immunoSEQ multiplex PCR, lists solely in-frame clones and lacks some. The sample lists some 500,000 clones, about 96% occurring once. Sequencing was done on a sample of naive CD4+ T cells sorted from blood. The subset here: CD45RA+ positively selected. The receptors here all came from a young woman in good health.

The chain employs TRBV5-1 and TRBJ1-1; TRBD1 might be the D (5 bases). From germline, CDR1 is SGHRS and CDR2 YFSETQ. CDR3 length: 14 amino acids. The V end lost 4 bases, the J end lost 1 base, and 11 bases lay between the germline ends. DNA for the CDR3: TGCGCCAGCAGCCCCTCGGGGGGGAACACTGAAGCTTTCTTT. Translated: CASSPSGGNTEAFF.

The chain is built from TRBV30 and TRBJ2-7; the match to TRBD2 covers 9 bases. The length of the CDR3 is 14 residues. V lost 2 bases, J lost 4 bases, and 6 bases stayed unmatched. From germline, CDR1 is GTSNPN and CDR2 SVGIG (reference sequence). Written as DNA, the CDR3 is TGTGCCTGGAGTACACAAGCGGGAGGATACGAGCAGTACTTC. Translation gives CAWSTQAGGYEQYF.

CDR3 loop: CASSVFGPNTGELFF. The CDR3 DNA reads TGTGCCAGCAGTGTTTTTGGTCCCAACACCGGGGAGCTGTTTTTT. The chain links TRBV2 to TRBJ2-2; D not certain. Trimming stripped 4 bases from V and 2 bases from J, with 11 bases between. The CDR3 is 15 amino acids. Germline CDR1 SNHLY, CDR2 FYNNEI.